This TCR beta chain was recovered during a study of T cells in Graves' hyperthyroidism and ophthalmopathy. On this clonotype itself: This may be a read error: a much more frequent sequence differs by one nucleotide.

The CDR3 has 13 amino acids. Lactation, pregnancy, other autoimmune disease or uncontrolled infection excluded patients. There were TCR beta CDR3 regions amplified from RNA transcripts. First-round RT-PCR with HTBI primers amplified the TCR CDR3 region. TCRdb re-analysed the multiplex PCR reads in MiXCR, keeping a single row per CDR3 protein. The table shows about 96,000 distinct CDR3 sequences, with approximately 56% occurring only once. The sequenced material came from blood. The TCR comes from a woman in her 40s with Graves' hyperthyroidism. This chain connects TRBV12-3 or TRBV12-4 to TRBJ1-1, with D perhaps TRBD1 (5 bases). CDR3 residues: CASSFSGKGEASF. CDR3 in DNA: TGTGCCAGCAGTTTTTCAGGGAAGGGCGAAGCTTCCTTT.